This is a list of T cell receptor beta chains from one sample in a study of OX40 agonist ivuxolimab in advanced cancers. Sequenced by immunoSEQ multiplex PCR; TCRdb stores in-frame clones only, minus some. The sample gives about 77,000 clones, roughly 91% of which show up once; more than 2.5% is in the top ten. The sample was CD4+ or CD8+ T cells sorted from blood, taken in a trial of the OX40 agonist ivuxolimab. The receptors were gathered from an adult with an advanced solid tumor such as melanoma, head and neck, liver or kidney cancer. Both conserved end residues are part of each CDR3. Each record gives: J gene, clone size, V gene, D gene, CDR3 protein, CDR3 DNA. The D gene is left open where the match is weak. Expanded clones are given a class, and other clones once, few, many or no size at all.

TRBJ1-1 - TRBV5-1 - CASSLAEGTEAFF TGCGCCAGCAGCTTGGCCGAAGGCACTGAAGCTTTCTTT
TRBJ1-2 - TRBV28 - CASSLWGQGATLADTF -
TRBJ1-3 - TRBV18 - CASSLSFFGNTIYF TGTGCCAGCTCACTTAGCTTCTTTGGAAACACCATATATTTT
TRBJ1-2 few TRBV27 TRBD1 CASSFSPGQGSRGYTF TGTGCCAGCAGTTTTTCCCCTGGACAGGGAAGTCGGGGCTACACCTTC
TRBJ2-7 - TRBV11-2 - CASSPLGWATSPTYEQYF TGTGCCAGCAGCCCTCTTGGGTGGGCCACTTCTCCAACCTACGAGCAGTACTTC
TRBJ1-1 - TRBV5-1 TRBD1 CASSPGQGTFSAFF TGCGCCAGCAGTCCGGGACAGGGGACTTTTTCGGCTTTCTTT
TRBJ1-1 - TRBV2 - CASRIGSQNTEAFF TGTGCCAGCAGGATCGGGTCTCAAAACACTGAAGCTTTCTTT
TRBJ1-3 - TRBV4-2 - CASSQVSTESYSGNTIYF TGTGCCAGCAGCCAAGTATCGACAGAGTCCTACTCTGGAAACACCATATATTTT
TRBJ1-2 - TRBV4-1 TRBD1 CASSLGQGARGYTF TGCGCCAGCAGCCTTGGACAGGGGGCCAGAGGCTACACCTTC
TRBJ2-5 - TRBV5-1 TRBD2 CASSLASGGTSETQYF TGCGCCAGCAGCTTGGCTAGCGGGGGGACTTCAGAGACCCAGTACTTC
TRBJ2-1 - TRBV6-6 - CASSPKDEQFF TGTGCCAGCAGCCCAAAGGATGAGCAGTTCTTC
TRBJ1-2 - TRBV2 TRBD1 CASITGTGSGYTF TGTGCCAGCATCACCGGGACAGGGAGTGGCTACACCTTC
TRBJ2-7 once TRBV5-1 - CASSLAVPRYEQYF TGCGCCAGCAGCTTGGCGGTCCCGAGGTACGAGCAGTACTTC
TRBJ2-3 once TRBV5-1 TRBD2 CASSLGTSGARAWDTQYF TGCGCCAGCAGCTTGGGGACTAGCGGGGCCCGGGCTTGGGATACGCAGTATTTT
TRBJ2-6 once TRBV18 TRBD1 CASSPGTGFSGANVLTF TGTGCCAGCTCACCAGGGACAGGCTTCTCTGGGGCCAACGTCCTGACTTTC
TRBJ1-6 - TRBV2 - CASRSWGGDSPLHF TGTGCCAGCAGATCCTGGGGGGGGGATTCACCCCTCCACTTT
TRBJ2-3 - TRBV5-1 - CASSLGKGTDTQYF TGCGCCAGCAGCTTGGGAAAAGGCACAGATACGCAGTATTTT
TRBJ1-1 few TRBV29-1 - CSVEDRFRSTEAFF TGCAGCGTTGAAGATCGTTTCAGGAGCACTGAAGCTTTCTTT
TRBJ1-5 once TRBV6-5 - CASRPHVGQPQHF TGTGCCAGCAGACCCCACGTGGGTCAGCCCCAGCATTTT
TRBJ2-2 - TRBV5-4 TRBD2 CASSRGLAGSTGELFF TGTGCCAGCAGCCGAGGACTAGCGGGAAGCACCGGGGAGCTGTTTTTT
TRBJ1-5 - TRBV28 - CASSPRGNSNQPQHF TGTGCCAGCAGTCCCAGGGGTAATAGCAATCAGCCCCAGCATTTT
TRBJ1-2 - TRBV5-4 TRBD1 CASISLRDRDDGYTF TGTGCCAGCATCAGTCTTAGAGACAGGGACGATGGCTACACCTTC
TRBJ1-5 - TRBV5-1 TRBD1 CASSLGTANQPQHF TGCGCCAGCAGCCTTGGGACAGCCAATCAGCCCCAGCATTTT
TRBJ1-1 - TRBV5-1 - CASSLVQWNTEAFF TGCGCCAGCAGCTTGGTCCAGTGGAACACTGAAGCTTTCTTT
TRBJ1-1 - TRBV6-5 - CASSELPWDTEAFF TGTGCCAGCAGCGAGCTCCCCTGGGACACTGAAGCTTTCTTT
TRBJ1-3 - TRBV6-5 TRBD1 CASSYGQGRSGNTIYF TGTGCCAGCAGTTACGGACAGGGGAGATCTGGAAACACCATATATTTT
TRBJ2-7 - TRBV9 TRBD2 CASSVNAGGFALEQYF TGTGCCAGCAGCGTAAACGCGGGGGGGTTCGCCCTCGAGCAGTACTTC
TRBJ1-1 - TRBV7-2 TRBD1 CASSLVGPGGTEAFF TGTGCCAGCAGCTTAGTGGGGCCAGGGGGGACTGAAGCTTTCTTT
TRBJ1-1 - TRBV29-1 TRBD1 CSAGPGQGIGNTEAFF TGCAGCGCAGGACCGGGACAGGGAATAGGGAACACTGAAGCTTTCTTT